The following is a TCR beta chain sequence with its context. In the study's own analysis: Amplification of reference gene primers was used by the study to estimate nucleated cell counts. Clones were read by immunoSEQ multiplex PCR, and TCRdb kept only the in-frame ones, dropping some. V, J and clone size are taken as reported in that table, and D and trimming were inferred from the DNA itself. This table has 120,000 or so clones, 85% appearing once. This specimen comes from a study of blood T cell repertoires in COVID-19. On the study more broadly: The origin of the acute and convalescent COVID-19 samples was the United States, Italy and Spain. The analysed material was cDNA or gDNA that came from T cells, B-cell-depleted T cells, or PBMCs.

The germline gives CDR1 MGHRA, CDR2 YSYEKL. This CDR3 is built from 17 residues. With V trimmed by 0 bases and J by 6 bases, 11 bases remained unmatched. The gene calls are TRBV4-1 and TRBJ2-7; 10 bases line up with TRBD2. The specimen was peripheral blood. The TCR was taken from a man aged 60 to 75 with acute or convalescent COVID-19. The CDR3 bases are TGCGCCAGCAGCCAAGATTGGGGGGCTAGCGGGAGCGTCGAGCAGTACTTC. Protein sequence: CASSQDWGASGSVEQYF.